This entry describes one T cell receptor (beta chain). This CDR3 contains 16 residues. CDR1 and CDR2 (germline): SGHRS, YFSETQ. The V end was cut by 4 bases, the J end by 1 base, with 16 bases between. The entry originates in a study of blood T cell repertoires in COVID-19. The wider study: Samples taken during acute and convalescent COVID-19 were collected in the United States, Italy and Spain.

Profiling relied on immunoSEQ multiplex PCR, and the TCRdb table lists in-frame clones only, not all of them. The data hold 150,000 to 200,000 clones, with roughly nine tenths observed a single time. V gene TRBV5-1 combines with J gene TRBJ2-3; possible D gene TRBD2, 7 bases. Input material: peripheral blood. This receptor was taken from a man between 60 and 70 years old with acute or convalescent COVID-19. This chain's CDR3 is CASSDLRGAGTDTQYF. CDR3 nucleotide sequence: TGCGCCAGCAGCGACCTTCGGGGGGCAGGCACAGATACGCAGTATTTT.